These 7 T cell receptor beta chains came from one sample sequenced in a study of blood T cells in healthy people across ages. The use of a sample-barcoded 5' primer and a J-beta primer mix characterized a second PCR of about 7 to 12 cycles. TCRdb called the 5' RACE reads again in MiXCR, with one record for every CDR3 protein. The sample records around 990,000 distinct CDR3 sequences, 35% to 40% being singletons. The sample comprised blood. These receptors were collected from a man younger than 35 in good health.

This sequence joins TRBV6-4 and TRBJ1-1; TRBD1 might be the D (5 bases). The germline V gene has CDR1 MRHNA and CDR2 SNTAGT. The V end lost 3 bases, the J end lost 2 bases, and 13 bases lay between the germline ends. This CDR3 spans 15 amino acids. The CDR3 coding sequence is TGTGCCAGCAGTGATGGGGCAGATGGAAACACTGAAGCTTTCTTT. Translated: CASSDGADGNTEAFF.

The sample holds many counts of this clonotype. This chain uses TRBV7-9 with TRBJ1-1; no definite D call. Looked up from germline, CDR1 is SEHNR and CDR2 is FQNEAQ (reference sequence). The CDR3 runs to 13 residues. The V end was cut by 4 bases, the J end by 1 base, with 7 bases between. The chain's CDR3 is CASSSRQNTEAFF. CDR3 coding DNA: TGTGCCAGCAGCTCCCGACAGAACACTGAAGCTTTCTTT.

This clonotype was seen a handful of times. The J gene is TRBJ2-3, the V gene TRBV6-4; possible D gene TRBD1, 6 bases. In germline, CDR1 is MRHNA, CDR2 SNTAGT. V was shortened by 8 bases and J by 2 bases, with 26 bases between the two germline ends. The CDR3 spans 18 residues. CDR3 amino acids: CASEVGDTQEIFTDTQYF. The DNA for the CDR3 is TGTGCCAGCGAGGTCGGGGACACGCAAGAAATATTCACAGATACGCAGTATTTT.

In nucleotides, the CDR3 is TGTGCCAGCAGCCAAGTCTCGGGCTGGACAATTGGGTTTGGGGCCAACGTCCTGACTTTC. This gives the protein CASSQVSGWTIGFGANVLTF. The V and J genes are TRBV4-2 and TRBJ2-6; TRBD1 is a possible D gene (5 bases). Germline loops: CDR1 LGHNA, CDR2 YNFKEQ. The CDR3 runs 20 residues. V gave up 1 base and J gave up 3 bases, with 22 bases separating them.

This chain joins TRBV12-3 or TRBV12-4 and TRBJ2-5, with a tentative D call TRBD2 (5 bases). This CDR3 spans 15 amino acids. Trimming left V 6 bases short and J 11 bases short, with 25 bases between. The CDR3 loop reads CASSIGVETYNEQYF. CDR3 nucleotide sequence: TGTGCCAGCAGCATCGGGGTGGAAACCTACAATGAGCAGTACTTC.

The chain carries TRBV6-5 and TRBJ2-1, with D perhaps matching TRBD1 or TRBD2 (5 bases each). Trimming took 0 bases from V and 7 from J, leaving 13 bases between them. Germline V CDR1 and CDR2: MNHEY, SVGAGI. The CDR3 extends over 15 amino acids. CDR3 residues: CASSYSIMGENEQFF. The CDR3 DNA sequence: TGTGCCAGCAGTTACTCGATTATGGGGGAGAATGAGCAGTTCTTC.

V and J are TRBV6-2 or TRBV6-3 and TRBJ1-2; D gene ambiguous. V lost 4 bases and J 1 base, leaving 4 bases between the germline ends. Per the germline V gene, CDR1 is MNHEY and CDR2 is SVGEGT. The CDR3 has 12 amino acids. The CDR3, as DNA: TGTGCCAGCAGTTCCATTAACTATGGCTACACCTTC. Translation: CASSSINYGYTF.